The following is a T cell receptor (beta chain) sequence with its context. A second PCR of about 6 to 11 cycles used a sample-barcoded 5' primer and a J-beta primer mix. Using its own MiXCR run on the 5' RACE reads, TCRdb lists one record per CDR3 protein. The sample has about 1.5 million distinct CDR3 sequences, about 43% seen once. This sample is part of a study of blood T cells in healthy people across ages. The CDR3 has 15 amino acids. Germline values: CDR1 MDHEN, CDR2 SYDVKM. Trimming removed 7 bases at V and 4 bases at J, with 14 bases between. Sequences were obtained from blood. This clonotype was sampled from a woman younger than 30 in good health. V and J are TRBV28 and TRBJ1-6; the D is unclear. CDR3 sequence: CASKNRQQYNSPLHF. CDR3 nucleotide sequence: TGTGCCAGCAAAAACAGACAACAATATAATTCACCCCTCCACTTT.